The 23 T cell receptor beta chains reported below all come from one sample, sequenced in a study of PD-L1 blockade in urothelial cancer. TCRdb's copy holds only in-frame clones and misses some; the assay was immunoSEQ multiplex PCR. The table shows around 27,000 clones, with roughly 80% occurring only once. The sample was PBMCs, taken around atezolizumab (anti-PD-L1) treatment. These receptor sequences come from a man between 45 and 60 years old with urothelial cancer.

The J gene is TRBJ2-3, the V gene TRBV5-1, with 9 bases lining up with TRBD2. CDR3 length: 17 residues. Trimming removed 2 bases from V and 6 bases from J; junction bases left unmatched: 13. Germline V gene sequence: CDR1 SGHRS, CDR2 YFSETQ. The CDR3 region has the DNA TGCGCCAGCAGCTTTGGGGCTACGGGACTAGCTATCGATACGCAGTATTTT. Translation gives CASSFGATGLAIDTQYF.

This chain uses TRBV11-2 with TRBJ1-2; the match to TRBD1 covers 9 bases. Germline loops: CDR1 SGHAT, CDR2 FQNNGV. This CDR3 contains 15 residues. Trimming at V came to 4 bases and at J to 2 bases, leaving 5 bases not matched to a gene. As DNA, the CDR3 is TGTGCCAGCAGCTGGGGACAGGGCTGGAACTATGGCTACACCTTC. Translation gives CASSWGQGWNYGYTF. Complete variable domain (other parts from reference TRBV11-2 and TRBJ1-2): EAGVAQSPRYKIIEKRQSVAFWCNPISGHATLYWYQQILGQGPKLLIQFQNNGVVDDSQLPKDRFSAERLKGVDSTLKIQPAKLEDSAVYLCASSWGQGWNYGYTFGSGTRLTVV.

This chain joins TRBV9 and TRBJ2-5, with 10 bases identical to TRBD2. CDR1 is SGDLS and CDR2 is YYNGEE in the germline V gene. V was pared by 0 bases and J by 3 bases, with 8 bases of the junction left unmatched. CDR3 length: 17 residues. The CDR3 DNA reads as TGTGCCAGCAGCGTAGGTGGAGCGGGGGGGCCTGAAGAGACCCAGTACTTC. It specifies CASSVGGAGGPEETQYF.

V usage is TRBV7-9 and J usage is TRBJ1-5; 8 positions agree with TRBD1. The CDR3 totals 15 residues. Looked up from germline, CDR1 is SEHNR and CDR2 is FQNEAQ (reference sequence). V gave up 5 bases and J gave up 2 bases; unmatched junction bases: 5. CDR3 sequence: CASSQGASGNQPQHF. The CDR3 bases are TGTGCCAGCAGCCAGGGGGCTAGTGGCAATCAGCCCCAGCATTTT.

The V call is TRBV2, the J call TRBJ2-1; the D gene is possibly TRBD1 (6 bases). CDR1 is SNHLY and CDR2 is FYNNEI in the germline V gene. V was trimmed by 10 bases and J by 4 bases, leaving 11 bases between them. This CDR3 spans 12 amino acids. The DNA for the CDR3 is TGTGCCACCGGACAGAATTACAATGAGCAGTTCTTC. Translated, it gives CATGQNYNEQFF.

This chain joins TRBV5-1 and TRBJ2-5, with a possible D match to TRBD1 (6 bases). CDR3 length equals 14 residues. Germline V lookup: CDR1 SGHRS, CDR2 YFSETQ. V gave up 0 bases and J gave up 3 bases, with 9 bases separating them. CDR3 region: CASSLAQGKETQYF. The CDR3 bases are TGCGCCAGCAGCTTGGCGCAGGGGAAAGAGACCCAGTACTTC.

The rearrangement uses TRBV2 and TRBJ1-1; 9 bases agree with TRBD1. The germline gives CDR1 SNHLY, CDR2 FYNNEI. The CDR3 spans 15 residues. V was clipped by 3 bases and J by 2 bases; unmatched bases: 4. This CDR3 reads CASSDNRGQNTEAFF. The DNA for the CDR3 is TGTGCCAGCAGTGACAACAGGGGGCAAAACACTGAAGCTTTCTTT.

J is TRBJ1-5 and V is TRBV12-5; D call uncertain. The CDR3 runs 13 residues. The V and J ends lost 6 bases and 2 bases respectively, with 8 bases between them. CDR1 and CDR2 (germline): LGHNT, FRNRAP. Written as DNA, the CDR3 is TGTGCTAGTGGCAATCAGGGCAATCAGCCCCAGCATTTT. Translated, it gives CASGNQGNQPQHF.

The genes are TRBV5-6 and TRBJ1-5, with TRBD1 matching 9 bases. With V trimmed by 4 bases and J by 7 bases, 9 bases remained unmatched. CDR1 SGHDT and CDR2 YYEEEE come from the germline V gene. The CDR3 contains 15 residues. CDR3 amino acids: CASSTRGQGTQPQHF. CDR3 nucleotide sequence: TGTGCCAGCAGCACTAGGGGACAGGGAACCCAGCCCCAGCATTTT.

The chain links TRBV6-5 to TRBJ1-3; D gene unclear. This CDR3 is 13 amino acids long. Germline CDR1 MNHEY, CDR2 SVGAGI. V dropped 5 bases and J dropped 2 bases, with 7 bases sitting between them. CDR3: CASSEQAGNTIYF. CDR3 nucleotides: TGTGCCAGCAGTGAGCAGGCTGGAAACACCATATATTTT.

The rearrangement joins TRBV7-2 to TRBJ1-4; D is possibly TRBD1 (5 bases). V gave up 0 bases and J gave up 8 bases, with 10 bases separating them. This CDR3 has 14 residues. Per the germline V gene, CDR1 is SGHTA and CDR2 is FQGNSA. CDR3 bases: TGTGCCAGCAGCTTAGCAGGGGCGGGGGAAAAACTGTTTTTT. Protein: CASSLAGAGEKLFF. Variable domain in full (rest from reference TRBV7-2 and TRBJ1-4): GAGVSQSPSNKVTEKGKDVELRCDPISGHTALYWYRQSLGQGLEFLIYFQGNSAPDKSGLPSDRFSAERTGGSVSTLTIQRTQQEDSAVYLCASSLAGAGEKLFFGSGTQLSVL.

The chain combines TRBV9 with TRBJ2-1, with TRBD2 identical over 13 bases. The CDR3 length is 15 residues. Trimming cost V 4 bases and J 8 bases; bases outside gene matches: 6. CDR1 is SGDLS, CDR2 YYNGEE, per germline. CDR3 region: CASSTRLAGGHEQFF. CDR3 nucleotides: TGTGCCAGCAGCACCCGACTAGCGGGAGGCCATGAGCAGTTCTTC. The full variable domain, with the rest looked up from reference TRBV9 and TRBJ2-1, is DSGVTQTPKHLITATGQRVTLRCSPRSGDLSVYWYQQSLDQGLQFLIQYYNGEERAKGNILERFSAQQFPDLHSELNLSSLELGDSALYFCASSTRLAGGHEQFFGPGTRLTVL.

This clone was observed a few times. The chain combines TRBV5-1 with TRBJ2-5; 11 bases map to TRBD1. J was trimmed by 4 bases and V by 0 bases; bases with no gene match: 2. Germline V CDR1 and CDR2: SGHRS, YFSETQ. The CDR3 has 15 residues. DNA for the CDR3: TGCGCCAGCAGCTTGGGGGGACAGGGGGGAGAGACCCAGTACTTC. Its translation is CASSLGGQGGETQYF.

The rearrangement uses TRBV5-1 and TRBJ1-1; D not certain. The ends were cut back, 4 bases at V and 2 bases at J, with 15 bases in the middle. The germline gives CDR1 SGHRS, CDR2 YFSETQ. This CDR3 comprises 15 residues. The CDR3 is CASSPVEAFNTEAFF. As DNA, the CDR3 is TGCGCCAGCAGCCCGGTCGAAGCTTTCAACACTGAAGCTTTCTTT.

The V call is TRBV7-2, the J call TRBJ2-7; a possible D gene is TRBD2 (5 bases). The CDR3 contains 15 residues. V lost 6 bases to trimming and J lost 2 bases, with 17 bases between them. Germline lookup yields CDR1 SGHTA and CDR2 FQGNSA. CDR3 region: CASSPRRSSTYEQYF. As DNA, the CDR3 is TGTGCCAGCAGTCCTAGGCGGTCTAGCACCTACGAGCAGTACTTC.

The rearrangement joins TRBV6-5 to TRBJ1-5; D is possibly TRBD1 (5 bases). This CDR3 contains 15 residues. CDR1 MNHEY and CDR2 SVGAGI come from the germline V gene. V lost 2 bases and J lost 0, with 8 bases in between. CDR3 amino acids: CASSYDRTSNQPQHF. The CDR3 DNA is TGTGCCAGCAGTTACGACAGAACTAGCAATCAGCCCCAGCATTTT.

This chain links TRBV7-3 with TRBJ2-3, with 10 bases that match TRBD2. The CDR3 has 14 residues. With 5 bases clipped from V and 3 bases from J, the junction kept 2 bases outside the gene matches. CDR1 SGHTA and CDR2 FQGTGA come from the germline V gene. The chain's CDR3 is CASSPGLATDTQYF. Written as DNA, the CDR3 is TGTGCCAGCAGCCCGGGACTAGCGACAGATACGCAGTATTTT.

The V gene is TRBV6-1, the J gene TRBJ1-5, with D possibly being TRBD1 (6 bases). Trimming removed 8 bases at V and 6 bases at J, with 14 bases between. The CDR3 has 13 residues. Germline lookup yields CDR1 MNHNS and CDR2 SASEGT. CDR3 nucleotide sequence: TGTGCCAGCGATACAGGGAGCGGTCAGCCCCAGCATTTT. This encodes CASDTGSGQPQHF.

CDR3: CASSPGLAGVPDTQYF. CDR3 coding DNA: TGTGCCAGCAGCCCCGGACTAGCGGGGGTTCCAGATACGCAGTATTTT. The chain carries TRBV11-2 and TRBJ2-3, with 13 bases identical to TRBD2. The trim removed 5 bases at V and 4 bases at J, leaving 6 bases unmatched. Germline-derived CDR1 and CDR2 are SGHAT and FQNNGV. This CDR3 spans 16 amino acids.

The J gene is TRBJ2-7, the V gene TRBV2, with 11 bases fitting TRBD1. V lost 6 bases to trimming and J lost 6 bases; unmatched junction nucleotides: 4. The CDR3 runs to 13 residues. CDR1 and CDR2 from the germline V gene are SNHLY and FYNNEI. The CDR3 sequence: CASRDRGLSEQYF. CDR3 bases: TGTGCCAGCAGGGACAGGGGGCTTAGCGAGCAGTACTTC.

A note on this clone: One junction end does not reproduce the germline sequence, and a read error may be involved. The chain uses TRBV7-9 and TRBJ2-1; possibly TRBD2 for D (6 bases). This CDR3 contains 13 residues. CDR1 is SEHNR, CDR2 FQNEAQ, per germline (reference sequence). The CDR3 DNA reads as TGTGCCAGCAGCTTATATGTGGAGGGACTTCCTCTCTTC. Translated, it gives CASSLYVEGLPLF.

V is TRBV10-2 and J is TRBJ1-1; unclear D gene. Trimming pared 2 bases from V and 2 bases from J, leaving 12 bases between. The germline V gene encodes CDR1 WSHSY and CDR2 SAAADI. The CDR3 consists of 15 residues. DNA for the CDR3: TGCGCCAGCAGTGAGGGGGAGCCACTTAACACTGAAGCTTTCTTT. Its protein product is CASSEGEPLNTEAFF.

This clone was counted between two and nine times. The J gene is TRBJ2-6, the V gene TRBV28; 9 positions match TRBD1. With V trimmed by 5 bases and J by 0 bases, 5 bases remained unmatched. Germline values: CDR1 MDHEN, CDR2 SYDVKM. The CDR3 loop spans 17 amino acids. CDR3 region: CASSGGQGGSGANVLTF. The CDR3 DNA sequence: TGTGCCAGCAGTGGGGGACAGGGCGGCTCTGGGGCCAACGTCCTGACTTTC.